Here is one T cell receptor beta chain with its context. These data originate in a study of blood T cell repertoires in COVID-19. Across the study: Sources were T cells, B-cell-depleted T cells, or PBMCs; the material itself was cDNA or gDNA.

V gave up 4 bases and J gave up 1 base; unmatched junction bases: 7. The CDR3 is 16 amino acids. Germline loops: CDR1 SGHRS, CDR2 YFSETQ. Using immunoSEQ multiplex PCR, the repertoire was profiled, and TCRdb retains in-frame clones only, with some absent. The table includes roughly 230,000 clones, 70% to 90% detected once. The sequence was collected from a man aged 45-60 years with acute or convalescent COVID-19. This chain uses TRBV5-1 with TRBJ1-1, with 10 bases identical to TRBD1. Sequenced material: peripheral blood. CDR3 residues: CASSIGQGGSNTEAFF. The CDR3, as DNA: TGCGCCAGCAGCATTGGACAGGGGGGATCGAACACTGAAGCTTTCTTT.